The rows below give T cell receptor beta chains drawn from one sample of a study of control samples from healthy donors and cancer patients. Produced via immunoSEQ multiplex PCR; TCRdb's table is partial and in-frame only. The profile shows 110,000 to 150,000 clones, more than 90% of them singletons. Sequenced sample: blood. The receptors were sampled from a man aged 25 to 40 in good health. CDR3s include the opening cysteine and the closing phenylalanine or tryptophan. The D gene is left open where the match is weak. Not all rows give a size; the values are once, few, many and, for expanded clones, a class.

v_call: TRBV5-5; j_call: TRBJ1-4; cdr3_length: 16; clone_size: NA; d_call: NA; cdr3_aa: CASSLGPGLSNEKLFF; cdr3_nt: TGTGCCAGCAGCTTGGGTCCGGGACTTTCTAATGAAAAACTGTTTTTT
v_call: TRBV6-2/TRBV6-3; j_call: TRBJ2-1; cdr3_length: 16; clone_size: few; d_call: TRBD2; cdr3_aa: CASSLAGEGGPDEQFF; cdr3_nt: TGTGCCAGCAGTCTAGCTGGGGAGGGAGGGCCTGATGAGCAGTTCTTC
v_call: TRBV20-1; j_call: TRBJ2-7; cdr3_length: 14; clone_size: NA; d_call: NA; cdr3_aa: CSASDRVYAYEQYF; cdr3_nt: TGCAGTGCTAGTGATCGAGTCTACGCCTACGAGCAGTACTTC
v_call: TRBV7-9; j_call: TRBJ2-2; cdr3_length: 17; clone_size: NA; d_call: TRBD1; cdr3_aa: CASSKNRDREGTGELFF; cdr3_nt: TGTGCCAGCAGCAAAAACCGGGACAGGGAGGGCACCGGGGAGCTGTTTTTT
v_call: TRBV29-1; j_call: TRBJ1-2; cdr3_length: 12; clone_size: NA; d_call: NA; cdr3_aa: CSGSDNNYGYTF; cdr3_nt: TGCAGCGGATCGGACAATAACTATGGCTACACCTTC
v_call: TRBV27; j_call: TRBJ2-7; cdr3_length: 15; clone_size: NA; d_call: TRBD2; cdr3_aa: CASSGSAGGYYEQYF; cdr3_nt: TGTGCCAGCAGTGGATCAGCGGGAGGATACTACGAGCAGTACTTC
v_call: TRBV30; j_call: TRBJ1-1; cdr3_length: 13; clone_size: NA; d_call: NA; cdr3_aa: CAWSQGTNSEAFF; cdr3_nt: TGTGCCTGGAGCCAGGGGACGAACTCTGAAGCTTTCTTT
v_call: TRBV29-1; j_call: TRBJ1-2; cdr3_length: 13; clone_size: NA; d_call: NA; cdr3_aa: CSVEDVSFAGYTF; cdr3_nt: TGCAGCGTTGAAGATGTCAGTTTCGCTGGCTACACCTTC
v_call: TRBV30; j_call: TRBJ2-1; cdr3_length: 15; clone_size: NA; d_call: NA; cdr3_aa: CAWSDGPTRRNEQFF; cdr3_nt: TGTGCCTGGAGTGACGGCCCTACTCGGAGGAATGAGCAGTTCTTC
v_call: TRBV7-9; j_call: TRBJ1-5; cdr3_length: 13; clone_size: NA; d_call: NA; cdr3_aa: CASSQGVNQPQHF; cdr3_nt: TGTGCCAGCAGCCAAGGGGTTAATCAGCCCCAGCATTTT
v_call: TRBV19; j_call: TRBJ2-7; cdr3_length: 14; clone_size: NA; d_call: TRBD2; cdr3_aa: CASRVAGGPYEQYF; cdr3_nt: TGTGCCAGCCGGGTAGCGGGAGGGCCATACGAGCAGTACTTC
v_call: TRBV6-5; j_call: TRBJ2-5; cdr3_length: 14; clone_size: NA; d_call: NA; cdr3_aa: CASSPRTVGETQYF; cdr3_nt: TGTGCCAGCAGTCCCAGGACTGTCGGAGAGACCCAGTACTTC
v_call: TRBV30; j_call: TRBJ2-7; cdr3_length: 12; clone_size: NA; d_call: TRBD1; cdr3_aa: CAWWTGLYEQYF; cdr3_nt: TGTGCCTGGTGGACAGGGTTATACGAGCAGTACTTC
v_call: TRBV5-4; j_call: TRBJ2-1; cdr3_length: 15; clone_size: NA; d_call: NA; cdr3_aa: CASSLGGPSYNEQFF; cdr3_nt: TGTGCCAGCAGCTTGGGCGGGCCGTCCTACAATGAGCAGTTCTTC
v_call: TRBV5-8; j_call: TRBJ1-4; cdr3_length: 15; clone_size: NA; d_call: NA; cdr3_aa: CASSFGQTTNEKLFF; cdr3_nt: TGTGCCAGCAGCTTCGGACAGACAACTAATGAAAAACTGTTTTTT
v_call: TRBV7-2; j_call: TRBJ2-1; cdr3_length: 15; clone_size: NA; d_call: NA; cdr3_aa: CASSTHSGSYNEQFF; cdr3_nt: TGTGCCAGCAGCACCCATAGCGGTTCTTACAATGAGCAGTTCTTC
v_call: TRBV30; j_call: TRBJ1-2; cdr3_length: 17; clone_size: NA; d_call: NA; cdr3_aa: CAWSGGQIHTRNYGYTF; cdr3_nt: TGTGCCTGGAGTGGGGGACAAATTCATACCCGAAACTATGGCTACACCTTC
v_call: TRBV27; j_call: TRBJ1-6; cdr3_length: 15; clone_size: NA; d_call: NA; cdr3_aa: CASSLGQSYNSPLHF; cdr3_nt: TGTGCCAGCAGTCTTGGACAGAGCTATAATTCACCCCTCCACTTT
v_call: TRBV28; j_call: TRBJ2-3; cdr3_length: 14; clone_size: NA; d_call: NA; cdr3_aa: CASSLYELSDTQYF; cdr3_nt: TGTGCCAGCAGTTTATACGAACTTTCAGATACGCAGTATTTT
v_call: TRBV7-8; j_call: TRBJ1-1; cdr3_length: 17; clone_size: NA; d_call: NA; cdr3_aa: CASSLVGTGMYDTEAFF; cdr3_nt: TGTGCCAGCAGCTTAGTAGGGACGGGGATGTACGACACTGAAGCTTTCTTT
v_call: TRBV7-9; j_call: TRBJ2-5; cdr3_length: 16; clone_size: NA; d_call: TRBD1; cdr3_aa: CASSLWTGARQETQYF; cdr3_nt: TGTGCCAGCAGCCTCTGGACAGGGGCCCGTCAAGAGACCCAGTACTTC
v_call: TRBV6-2/TRBV6-3; j_call: TRBJ2-7; cdr3_length: 14; clone_size: NA; d_call: NA; cdr3_aa: CASSYSSVRSEQYF; cdr3_nt: TGTGCCAGCAGTTACTCGTCGGTGCGGTCCGAGCAGTACTTC
v_call: TRBV6-5; j_call: TRBJ2-1; cdr3_length: 11; clone_size: NA; d_call: NA; cdr3_aa: CASSYFNEQFF; cdr3_nt: TGTGCCAGCAGTTACTTCAATGAGCAGTTCTTC
v_call: TRBV3-1/TRBV3-2; j_call: TRBJ1-4; cdr3_length: 19; clone_size: NA; d_call: NA; cdr3_aa: CASSPYPRLTEPNNEKLFF; cdr3_nt: TGTGCCAGCAGCCCCTACCCTCGTTTGACAGAACCTAATAATGAAAAACTGTTTTTT
v_call: TRBV7-6; j_call: TRBJ1-6; cdr3_length: 16; clone_size: NA; d_call: NA; cdr3_aa: CASSLGIRGINSPLHF; cdr3_nt: TGTGCCAGCAGCTTAGGCATCCGAGGGATTAATTCACCCCTCCACTTT
v_call: TRBV20-1; j_call: TRBJ2-3; cdr3_length: 17; clone_size: NA; d_call: TRBD2; cdr3_aa: CSASGGLAGGSADTQYF; cdr3_nt: TGCAGTGCTAGTGGGGGACTAGCGGGAGGTAGTGCAGATACGCAGTATTTT
v_call: TRBV2; j_call: TRBJ2-7; cdr3_length: 15; clone_size: few; d_call: NA; cdr3_aa: CASSGRDAISYEQYF; cdr3_nt: TGTGCCAGCAGTGGCCGGGACGCGATCTCCTACGAGCAGTACTTC
v_call: TRBV6-5; j_call: TRBJ2-7; cdr3_length: 15; clone_size: NA; d_call: TRBD1; cdr3_aa: CASRMDRESSYEQYF; cdr3_nt: TGTGCCAGCAGGATGGACAGGGAGAGCTCCTACGAGCAGTACTTC
v_call: TRBV4-1; j_call: TRBJ1-4; cdr3_length: 13; clone_size: NA; d_call: NA; cdr3_aa: CASSQFWGEKLFF; cdr3_nt: TGCGCCAGCAGCCAATTTTGGGGAGAAAAACTGTTTTTT
v_call: TRBV9; j_call: TRBJ2-7; cdr3_length: 14; clone_size: NA; d_call: NA; cdr3_aa: CASSVGQLTYEQYF; cdr3_nt: TGTGCCAGCAGCGTAGGGCAGTTAACCTACGAGCAGTACTTC
v_call: TRBV15; j_call: TRBJ1-3; cdr3_length: 13; clone_size: NA; d_call: NA; cdr3_aa: CAAKDVPGNTIYF; cdr3_nt: TGTGCCGCTAAGGACGTCCCTGGAAACACCATATATTTT
v_call: TRBV6-5; j_call: TRBJ2-2; cdr3_length: 16; clone_size: once; d_call: TRBD2; cdr3_aa: CASSYLTRTSVGELFF; cdr3_nt: TGTGCCAGCAGTTACTTAACCCGGACTAGCGTCGGGGAGCTGTTTTTT
v_call: TRBV24-1; j_call: TRBJ2-1; cdr3_length: 16; clone_size: NA; d_call: TRBD2; cdr3_aa: CATSDLAGVSYNEQFF; cdr3_nt: TGTGCCACCAGTGATCTAGCGGGGGTCTCCTACAATGAGCAGTTCTTC
v_call: TRBV5-8; j_call: TRBJ2-5; cdr3_length: 14; clone_size: NA; d_call: NA; cdr3_aa: CASVGLLDLGTQYF; cdr3_nt: TGTGCCAGCGTGGGCTTGTTAGATTTAGGGACCCAGTACTTC
v_call: TRBV7-2; j_call: TRBJ2-7; cdr3_length: 15; clone_size: once; d_call: TRBD2; cdr3_aa: CASSPSGTSRYEQYF; cdr3_nt: TGTGCCAGCAGCCCCTCCGGGACTAGCCGTTACGAGCAGTACTTC
v_call: TRBV15; j_call: TRBJ1-1; cdr3_length: 15; clone_size: NA; d_call: TRBD1; cdr3_aa: CATSKRQGAYTEAFF; cdr3_nt: TGTGCCACCAGCAAACGACAGGGGGCTTACACTGAAGCTTTCTTT
v_call: TRBV20-1; j_call: TRBJ1-4; cdr3_length: 10; clone_size: NA; d_call: NA; cdr3_aa: CSAIDKGCVF; cdr3_nt: TGCAGTGCTATCGATAAAGGGTGCGTTTTT
v_call: TRBV11-2; j_call: TRBJ2-2; cdr3_length: 15; clone_size: NA; d_call: NA; cdr3_aa: CASSILWGVTGELFF; cdr3_nt: TGTGCCAGCAGCATCTTATGGGGGGTCACCGGGGAGCTGTTTTTT
v_call: TRBV7-8; j_call: TRBJ2-2; cdr3_length: 15; clone_size: NA; d_call: TRBD2; cdr3_aa: CASSLKRENTGELFF; cdr3_nt: TGTGCCAGCAGCCTCAAGCGGGAGAACACCGGGGAGCTGTTTTTT
v_call: TRBV19; j_call: TRBJ2-1; cdr3_length: 17; clone_size: once; d_call: NA; cdr3_aa: CASSIELRLAGLNEQFF; cdr3_nt: TGTGCCAGTAGTATAGAACTCCGGCTAGCTGGCCTCAATGAGCAGTTCTTC
v_call: TRBV7-3; j_call: TRBJ2-7; cdr3_length: 11; clone_size: few; d_call: NA; cdr3_aa: CASSSTYEQYF; cdr3_nt: TGTGCCAGCAGCTCCACCTACGAGCAGTACTTC
v_call: TRBV11-3; j_call: TRBJ2-5; cdr3_length: 14; clone_size: NA; d_call: NA; cdr3_aa: CASSQRRQRRTQYF; cdr3_nt: TGTGCCAGCAGCCAAAGACGACAGAGACGGACCCAGTACTTC
v_call: TRBV6-2/TRBV6-3; j_call: TRBJ2-1; cdr3_length: 16; clone_size: NA; d_call: TRBD2; cdr3_aa: CASSYSGTSGNYEQFF; cdr3_nt: TGTGCCAGCAGTTACTCAGGGACTAGCGGGAATTATGAGCAGTTCTTC
v_call: TRBV6-5; j_call: TRBJ1-2; cdr3_length: 16; clone_size: NA; d_call: NA; cdr3_aa: CASSYEGGRPIGGYTF; cdr3_nt: TGTGCCAGCAGTTACGAGGGTGGCAGACCTATTGGGGGCTACACCTTC
v_call: TRBV11-2; j_call: TRBJ2-7; cdr3_length: 12; clone_size: NA; d_call: NA; cdr3_aa: CASSLAVHEQYF; cdr3_nt: TGTGCCAGCAGCTTAGCGGTCCACGAGCAGTACTTC
v_call: TRBV4-1; j_call: TRBJ2-5; cdr3_length: 17; clone_size: NA; d_call: TRBD2; cdr3_aa: CASSQGLAGGRQETQYF; cdr3_nt: TGCGCCAGCAGCCAAGGACTAGCGGGAGGTCGCCAAGAGACCCAGTACTTC
v_call: TRBV24-1; j_call: TRBJ2-5; cdr3_length: 13; clone_size: NA; d_call: NA; cdr3_aa: CATSPPDQETQYF; cdr3_nt: TGTGCCACCAGCCCACCGGACCAAGAGACCCAGTACTTC
v_call: TRBV7-9; j_call: TRBJ2-7; cdr3_length: 12; clone_size: NA; d_call: NA; cdr3_aa: CASSSTSSEQYF; cdr3_nt: TGTGCCAGCAGCTCCACTAGCTCCGAGCAGTACTTC
v_call: TRBV20-1; j_call: TRBJ2-7; cdr3_length: 11; clone_size: NA; d_call: NA; cdr3_aa: CSAGSYYEQYF; cdr3_nt: TGCAGTGCTGGCAGCTACTACGAGCAGTACTTC
v_call: TRBV27; j_call: TRBJ2-3; cdr3_length: 15; clone_size: NA; d_call: NA; cdr3_aa: CASSLDGISTDTQYF; cdr3_nt: TGTGCCAGCAGTTTAGACGGAATAAGCACAGATACGCAGTATTTT
v_call: TRBV7-2; j_call: TRBJ1-3; cdr3_length: 16; clone_size: NA; d_call: NA; cdr3_aa: CASSLWGSQSGNTIYF; cdr3_nt: TGTGCCAGCAGCTTATGGGGATCCCAATCTGGAAACACCATATATTTT
v_call: TRBV23-1; j_call: TRBJ1-3; cdr3_length: 15; clone_size: NA; d_call: NA; cdr3_aa: CASSPRGTLGNTIYF; cdr3_nt: TGCGCCAGCAGTCCACGGGGAACTCTCGGAAACACCATATATTTT
v_call: TRBV7-2; j_call: TRBJ1-4; cdr3_length: 12; clone_size: NA; d_call: NA; cdr3_aa: CASSLTGEKLFF; cdr3_nt: TGTGCCAGCAGCTTGACGGGTGAAAAACTGTTTTTT
v_call: TRBV4-1; j_call: TRBJ1-5; cdr3_length: 17; clone_size: NA; d_call: TRBD1; cdr3_aa: CASSQDGRYRGPQPQHF; cdr3_nt: TGCGCCAGCAGCCAAGACGGTCGGTACAGGGGGCCTCAGCCCCAGCATTTT
v_call: TRBV28; j_call: TRBJ1-2; cdr3_length: 13; clone_size: NA; d_call: TRBD1; cdr3_aa: CASGIDRARSYTF; cdr3_nt: TGTGCCAGCGGCATCGACAGGGCGCGATCCTACACCTTC
v_call: TRBV28; j_call: TRBJ1-1; cdr3_length: 11; clone_size: NA; d_call: NA; cdr3_aa: CASSSPQEAFF; cdr3_nt: TGTGCCAGCAGTTCCCCACAGGAAGCTTTCTTT
v_call: TRBV7-6; j_call: TRBJ1-2; cdr3_length: 14; clone_size: once; d_call: NA; cdr3_aa: CASSPEPRDYGYTF; cdr3_nt: TGTGCCAGCAGCCCAGAGCCCCGGGACTATGGCTACACCTTC
v_call: TRBV9; j_call: TRBJ2-2; cdr3_length: 13; clone_size: NA; d_call: TRBD1; cdr3_aa: CASSARDSGELFF; cdr3_nt: TGTGCCAGCAGCGCAAGGGACAGCGGGGAGCTGTTTTTT
v_call: TRBV6-5; j_call: TRBJ2-1; cdr3_length: 13; clone_size: NA; d_call: NA; cdr3_aa: CASRKGEDREQFF; cdr3_nt: TGTGCCAGCAGGAAAGGGGAAGACCGGGAGCAGTTCTTC
v_call: TRBV19; j_call: TRBJ1-1; cdr3_length: 11; clone_size: NA; d_call: NA; cdr3_aa: CASSIYSEAFF; cdr3_nt: TGTGCCAGTAGTATCTACAGTGAAGCTTTCTTT